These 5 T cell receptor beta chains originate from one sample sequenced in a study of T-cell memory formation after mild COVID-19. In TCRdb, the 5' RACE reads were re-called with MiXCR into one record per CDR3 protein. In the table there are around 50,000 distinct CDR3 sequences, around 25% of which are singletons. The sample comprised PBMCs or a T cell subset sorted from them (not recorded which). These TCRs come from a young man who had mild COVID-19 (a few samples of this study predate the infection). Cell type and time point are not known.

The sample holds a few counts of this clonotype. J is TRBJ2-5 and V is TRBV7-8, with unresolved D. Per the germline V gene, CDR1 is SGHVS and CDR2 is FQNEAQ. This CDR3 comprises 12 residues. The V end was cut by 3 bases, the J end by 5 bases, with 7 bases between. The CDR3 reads CASSLWWETQYF. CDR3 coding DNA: TGTGCCAGCAGCTTGTGGTGGGAGACCCAGTACTTC.

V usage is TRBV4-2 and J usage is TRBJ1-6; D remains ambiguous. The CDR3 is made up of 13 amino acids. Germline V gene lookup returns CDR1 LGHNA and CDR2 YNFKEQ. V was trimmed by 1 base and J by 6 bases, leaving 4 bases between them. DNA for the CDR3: TGTGCCAGCAGCCAAGTCGGTAATTCACCCCTCCACTTT. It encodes CASSQVGNSPLHF.

The CDR3 coding sequence is TGTGCCAGCAGCTTACATCGAATAGGAGGGGATGAAAAACTGTTTTTT. This encodes CASSLHRIGGDEKLFF. The J gene is TRBJ1-4, the V gene TRBV7-9, with D perhaps matching TRBD1 (5 bases). CDR3 length: 16 amino acids. Germline V gene sequence: CDR1 SEHNR, CDR2 FQNEAQ (reference sequence). The V end lost 2 bases, the J end lost 6 bases, and 16 bases lay between the germline ends.

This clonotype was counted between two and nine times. The CDR3 nucleotides read TGTGCCACCAGCAGAGAATATCGGTCAGGGAACACCGGGGAGCTGTTTTTT. Residues: CATSREYRSGNTGELFF. This chain links TRBV15 with TRBJ2-2; D ambiguous. CDR1 is LNHNV and CDR2 is YYDKDF in the germline V gene (reference sequence). The CDR3 has 17 amino acids. V was shortened by 0 bases and J by 1 base, with 12 bases between the two germline ends.

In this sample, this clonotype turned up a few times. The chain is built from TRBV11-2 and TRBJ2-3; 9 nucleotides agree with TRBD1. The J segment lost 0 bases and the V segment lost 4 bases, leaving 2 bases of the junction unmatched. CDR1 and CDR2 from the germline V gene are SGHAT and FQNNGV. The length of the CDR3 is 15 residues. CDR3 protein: CASSSGTGSTDTQYF. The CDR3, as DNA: TGTGCCAGCAGCTCCGGGACAGGGAGCACAGATACGCAGTATTTT. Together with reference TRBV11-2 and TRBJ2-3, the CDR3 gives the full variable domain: EAGVAQSPRYKIIEKRQSVAFWCNPISGHATLYWYQQILGQGPKLLIQFQNNGVVDDSQLPKDRFSAERLKGVDSTLKIQPAKLEDSAVYLCASSSGTGSTDTQYFGPGTRLTVL.